The clone carrying this TCR beta chain was recorded a few times. The V gene lost 3 bases and the J gene lost 10 bases, with 11 bases spanning the gap. This CDR3 comprises 12 residues. Per the germline V gene, CDR1 is MGHRA and CDR2 is YSYEKL. Using immunoSEQ multiplex PCR, the repertoire was profiled, and TCRdb retains in-frame clones only, with some absent. The sample contains more than 200,000 clones, approximately 84% of which appear only once. These data originate in a study of blood T cell repertoires in COVID-19. About the study: PBMCs, B-cell-depleted T cells, or T cells provided the cDNA or gDNA that made up the material.

Assignment of participants to cohorts was predicated upon participant-reported clinical history. Source material: PBMCs or T cells enriched from blood (not recorded which). The chain uses TRBV4-1 and TRBJ2-3; no clear D gene. The TCR was taken from a man aged 35 to 55 who had recovered from COVID-19. The CDR3 DNA reads as TGCGCCAGCAGCCACCCCGCCGGTCCGCAGTATTTT. It translates to CASSHPAGPQYF.